This is a list of T cell receptor beta chains from one sample in a study of blood T cell repertoires in COVID-19. Clones were read by immunoSEQ multiplex PCR, and TCRdb kept only the in-frame ones, dropping some. The table includes 200,000 to 300,000 clones, 92% detected once. Sequencing was performed on peripheral blood. These TCRs come from a man aged 25-45 years with COVID-19, enrolled during active disease. The CDR3 runs from the conserved cysteine through the conserved F or W. D genes are given only for firm matches. Clone size, where shown, is once, few, many, or a class for clones that have expanded.

CDR3 length | D gene | clone size | J gene | V gene | CDR3 DNA | CDR3 protein
11 | NA | NA | TRBJ2-7 | TRBV19 | TGTGCCACTACAGGTCTAGGCGAGCAGTACTTC | CATTGLGEQYF
13 | TRBD1 | NA | TRBJ2-5 | TRBV5-1 | TGCGCCAGCAGCCCCGGACAGGGGGAGACCCAGTACTTC | CASSPGQGETQYF
16 | TRBD1 | NA | TRBJ2-5 | TRBV19 | TGTGCCAGTAGTATAAATCCGACAGGGGAAGGAGAGACCCAGTACTTC | CASSINPTGEGETQYF
15 | NA | NA | TRBJ2-5 | TRBV3-1/TRBV3-2 | TGTGCCAGCAGCCACCCCCCGGGAACACAAGAGACCCAGTACTTC | CASSHPPGTQETQYF
17 | TRBD1 | NA | TRBJ1-5 | TRBV28 | TGTGCCAGCAGTTCAGGACAGGGGGCTCTTAGCAATCAGCCCCAGCATTTT | CASSSGQGALSNQPQHF
17 | TRBD2 | NA | TRBJ2-3 | TRBV4-1 | TGCGCCAGCAGCCCCTGGAGTGCGAGGGGAGGGACAGATACGCAGTATTTT | CASSPWSARGGTDTQYF
14 | NA | NA | TRBJ1-3 | TRBV18 | TGTGCCAGCTCTCCGGACAGAACCGGAAACACCATATATTTT | CASSPDRTGNTIYF
16 | TRBD1 | NA | TRBJ1-5 | TRBV30 | TGTGCCGCTAGACTCCGGGACAGGGGTGTCAATCAGCCCCAGCATTTT | CAARLRDRGVNQPQHF
13 | NA | NA | TRBJ1-2 | TRBV11-2 | TGTGCCAGCAGCGCCGGACAAGCCTATGGCTACACCTTC | CASSAGQAYGYTF
14 | NA | NA | TRBJ1-4 | TRBV11-2 | TGTGCCAGCAGCCCCGTGGCGGGGGATGAAAAACTGTTTTTT | CASSPVAGDEKLFF
13 | NA | NA | TRBJ2-5 | TRBV9 | TGTGCCAGCAGCGTAGATTTGTCGGAGACCCAGTACTTC | CASSVDLSETQYF
14 | TRBD1 | NA | TRBJ1-4 | TRBV3-1/TRBV3-2 | TGTGCCAGCAGCCAAAGACAGGGGTTTGAAAAACTGTTTTTT | CASSQRQGFEKLFF
11 | NA | NA | TRBJ1-1 | TRBV6-5 | TGTGCCAGCAAAGACAGGACTGAAGCTTTCTTT | CASKDRTEAFF
12 | NA | NA | TRBJ2-7 | TRBV7-9 | TGTGCCAGCAGCAGCGTCTCCTACGAGCAGTACTTC | CASSSVSYEQYF
14 | NA | NA | TRBJ1-4 | TRBV7-9 | TGTGCCAGCAGCCGGGACTCCGGGGGTGAAAAACTGTTTTTT | CASSRDSGGEKLFF
17 | NA | NA | TRBJ2-3 | TRBV4-1 | TGCGCCAGCAGCCAAGTTTGGGGGGGCGGGAGCACAGATACGCAGTATTTT | CASSQVWGGGSTDTQYF
15 | NA | NA | TRBJ2-7 | TRBV27 | TGTGCCAGCAGTACTTGGAGCAGGGACACCTACGAGCAGTACTTC | CASSTWSRDTYEQYF
16 | TRBD1 | NA | TRBJ1-1 | TRBV14 | TGTGCCAGCAAAAGCCAGACAGGGGTGGGGAACACTGAAGCTTTCTTT | CASKSQTGVGNTEAFF
16 | NA | NA | TRBJ2-2 | TRBV7-6 | TGTGCCAGCAGCCGACTATGGGGGGAAGACACCGGGGAGCTGTTTTTT | CASSRLWGEDTGELFF
14 | NA | NA | TRBJ2-6 | TRBV15 | TGTGCCACCAGCGGAAGTCAGGGGAGAAACGTCCTGACTTTC | CATSGSQGRNVLTF
14 | TRBD1 | NA | TRBJ1-2 | TRBV2 | TGTGCCAGCAGTCGACAGGGCCGTCTGGGTGGCTACACCTTC | CASSRQGRLGGYTF
17 | TRBD1 | NA | TRBJ1-5 | TRBV7-7 | TGTGCCAGCAGCCCCCCACCGGGACAGGGTCATTGGCAGCCCCAGCATTTT | CASSPPPGQGHWQPQHF
15 | TRBD1 | NA | TRBJ1-5 | TRBV25-1 | TGTGCCAGCGGAGGACAGGGAAGAGGCAATCAGCCCCAGCATTTT | CASGGQGRGNQPQHF
16 | NA | NA | TRBJ2-2 | TRBV3-1/TRBV3-2 | TGTGCCAGCAGCCAAGTTGCGGGGATTAACACCGGGGAGCTGTTTTTT | CASSQVAGINTGELFF
13 | NA | NA | TRBJ2-7 | TRBV7-7 | TGTGCCAGCAGCTTAGGTCAAGGGGACGAGCAGTACTTC | CASSLGQGDEQYF
17 | TRBD1 | few | TRBJ2-2 | TRBV30 | TGTGCCTGGAGTAACAGATGGACAGGGTCGAACACCGGGGAGCTGTTTTTT | CAWSNRWTGSNTGELFF
15 | NA | NA | TRBJ1-2 | TRBV7-9 | TGTGCCAGCAGCTTATACCCGGGACTTGGGGGAGGCTACACCTTC | CASSLYPGLGGGYTF
14 | NA | NA | TRBJ2-5 | TRBV3-1/TRBV3-2 | TGTGCCAGCAGCCAAAATCCGGGAAAAGAGACCCAGTACTTC | CASSQNPGKETQYF
15 | TRBD1 | NA | TRBJ1-1 | TRBV7-2 | TGTGCCAGCAGCGGGGGGGACAGGGGTTTCACTGAAGCTTTCTTT | CASSGGDRGFTEAFF
14 | TRBD1 | NA | TRBJ1-1 | TRBV27 | TGTGCCAGCAAACAGGGACAGGCCTACTCTGAAGCTTTCTTT | CASKQGQAYSEAFF
11 | NA | NA | TRBJ1-6 | TRBV7-9 | TGTGCCAGCAGCCCCTCTTCACCCCTCCACTTT | CASSPSSPLHF
15 | TRBD2 | NA | TRBJ2-1 | TRBV19 | TGTGCCAGTAGTATGGCTAGCGGGGGGGCAAATGAGCAGTTCTTC | CASSMASGGANEQFF
16 | TRBD1 | NA | TRBJ2-1 | TRBV2 | TGTGCCAGCAGTGACCCAGCCAGGACAGGGGGAGATGAGCAGTTCTTC | CASSDPARTGGDEQFF
15 | TRBD1 | NA | TRBJ1-2 | TRBV2 | TGTGCCAGCAGACCCGGACAGGGGGCGTCCTATGGCTACACCTTC | CASRPGQGASYGYTF
15 | NA | NA | TRBJ2-3 | TRBV24-1 | TGTGCCACCAGTGATGGAACCGGGAACACAGATACGCAGTATTTT | CATSDGTGNTDTQYF
15 | TRBD1 | NA | TRBJ1-6 | TRBV11-2 | TGTGCCAGCAGCCTAGGGACAGGCGGTAATTCACCCCTCCACTTT | CASSLGTGGNSPLHF
11 | NA | few | TRBJ1-2 | TRBV20-1 | TGCAGTGCTACAGCTAACTATGGCTACACCTTC | CSATANYGYTF
16 | NA | NA | TRBJ1-4 | TRBV19 | TGTGCCAGTAGCCAGACAGGAGGCCCTTTAGATGAAAAACTGTTTTTT | CASSQTGGPLDEKLFF
13 | TRBD1 | NA | TRBJ1-1 | TRBV7-2 | TGTGCCAGCAGCTTACAGGGGGCTGGTGAAGCTTTCTTT | CASSLQGAGEAFF
13 | NA | NA | TRBJ2-3 | TRBV6-5 | TGTGCCAGCAGAACAGGTTACACAGATACGCAGTATTTT | CASRTGYTDTQYF
12 | NA | NA | TRBJ2-5 | TRBV19 | TGTGCCAGTAGTATAGACGAAGAGACCCAGTACTTC | CASSIDEETQYF
14 | TRBD2 | NA | TRBJ2-3 | TRBV3-1/TRBV3-2 | TGTGCCTCCGCTAGCGGGGGGGCAGCAGATACGCAGTATTTT | CASASGGAADTQYF
14 | NA | NA | TRBJ1-5 | TRBV20-1 | TGCAGTGCTAGTGTTCGTGGGGAGGATCAGCCCCAGCATTTT | CSASVRGEDQPQHF
13 | NA | NA | TRBJ1-4 | TRBV15 | TGTGCCACCAGCAGAGGGGGGGGTGAAAAACTGTTTTTT | CATSRGGGEKLFF
14 | NA | NA | TRBJ1-3 | TRBV5-4 | TGTGCCAGCAGCTTGACCACGGCCCGGGACACCATATATTTT | CASSLTTARDTIYF
15 | TRBD1 | few | TRBJ2-2 | TRBV4-2 | TGTGCCAGCAGCCAAGGACAGGGATGGACCGGGGAGCTGTTTTTT | CASSQGQGWTGELFF
13 | NA | NA | TRBJ1-5 | TRBV10-2 | TGCGCCTCGGGGGGGGGCCACAATCAGCCCCAGCATTTT | CASGGGHNQPQHF